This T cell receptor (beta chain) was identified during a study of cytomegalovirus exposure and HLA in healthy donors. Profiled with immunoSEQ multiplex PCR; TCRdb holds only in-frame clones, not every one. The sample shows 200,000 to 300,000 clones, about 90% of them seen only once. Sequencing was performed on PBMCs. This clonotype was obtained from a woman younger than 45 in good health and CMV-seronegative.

The CDR3 region has the DNA TGTGCCAGCATGAGCAGAAGCGGGAGCAATGAGCAGTTCTTC. This sequence encodes CASMSRSGSNEQFF. The J gene is TRBJ2-1, the V gene TRBV2; 8 nucleotides agree with TRBD2. Trimming took 7 bases from V and 6 from J; bases not matched to a gene: 8. This CDR3 contains 14 residues. Germline V lookup: CDR1 SNHLY, CDR2 FYNNEI.